What follows are 31 T cell receptor beta chains derived from one specimen sequenced in a study of blood T cell repertoires in COVID-19. Repertoires were generated with immunoSEQ multiplex PCR, while TCRdb's copy carries only in-frame clones and drops some. The table shows about 270,000 clones, with just under 90% occurring only once. What was sequenced was PBMCs or T cells enriched from blood (not recorded which). These receptors all stem from a woman aged 55-75 years who had recovered from COVID-19.

Only a few counts were recorded for this clone. The chain uses TRBV5-1 and TRBJ1-2; the match to TRBD1 covers 8 bases. V lost 5 bases, J lost 8 bases, and 17 bases stayed unmatched. This CDR3 spans 16 amino acids. Looked up from germline, CDR1 is SGHRS and CDR2 is YFSETQ. The CDR3 loop is CASSFLRTGIRWGYTF. The CDR3 DNA sequence: TGCGCCAGCAGTTTTTTACGGACAGGGATTCGTTGGGGCTACACCTTC.

This rearrangement joins TRBV6-5 to TRBJ1-1; D perhaps matches TRBD1 (6 bases). CDR3 length: 15 amino acids. The V and J ends lost 7 bases and 0 bases respectively, with 15 bases between them. Germline lookup yields CDR1 MNHEY and CDR2 SVGAGI. The chain's CDR3 is CASTKEQGMNTEAFF. The CDR3 nucleotides read TGTGCCAGCACCAAAGAACAGGGCATGAACACTGAAGCTTTCTTT.

The V call is TRBV3-1 (or the pseudogene TRBV3-2), the J call TRBJ1-2; the D is unclear. Trimming took off 2 bases at V and 2 bases at J, with 6 bases between the two ends. This CDR3 has 13 amino acids. Germline values: CDR1 LGHDT, CDR2 YNNKEL (reference sequence). The CDR3 sequence: CASSQWANYGYTF. The CDR3 DNA sequence: TGTGCCAGCAGCCAATGGGCGAACTATGGCTACACCTTC.

There are a few counts of this clone. This chain joins TRBV6-2 or TRBV6-3 and TRBJ2-5; D call uncertain. The CDR3 is 14 amino acids. Germline lookup yields CDR1 MNHEY and CDR2 SVGEGT. The V gene lost 0 bases and the J gene lost 5 bases, with 10 bases spanning the gap. The CDR3 DNA reads as TGTGCCAGCAGTTACTCTGGTAGCTGGGAGACCCAGTACTTC. Translation: CASSYSGSWETQYF.

This chain uses TRBV6-2 or TRBV6-3 with TRBJ1-4; TRBD1 might be the D (5 bases). CDR1 MNHEY and CDR2 SVGEGT come from the germline V gene. V lost 3 bases and J lost 7, with 15 bases in between. The CDR3 loop spans 15 amino acids. The CDR3 region is CASSYVAGGGEKLFF. CDR3 coding DNA: TGTGCCAGCAGTTATGTCGCGGGGGGTGGTGAAAAACTGTTTTTT.

This clone was counted once. The chain combines TRBV2 with TRBJ2-1; 7 bases line up with TRBD2. The CDR3 runs to 16 residues. CDR1 is SNHLY, CDR2 FYNNEI, per germline. J gave up 4 bases and V 4 bases, and 10 bases lay outside the gene matches. This chain's CDR3 is CASSGLTGGPYNEQFF. CDR3 DNA sequence: TGTGCCAGCAGTGGCCTAACGGGAGGCCCTTACAATGAGCAGTTCTTC.

This chain connects TRBV24-1 to TRBJ1-3; D ambiguous. The CDR3 extends over 15 amino acids. The V end was cut by 3 bases, the J end by 0 bases, with 8 bases between. Germline lookup yields CDR1 KGHDR and CDR2 SFDVKD. CDR3 sequence: CATSDPGSSGNTIYF. CDR3 DNA: TGTGCCACCAGTGATCCCGGGAGCTCTGGAAACACCATATATTTT.

The chain is built from TRBV2 and TRBJ2-7; D might be TRBD1 (6 bases). Germline V gene sequence: CDR1 SNHLY, CDR2 FYNNEI. Deletions cut 9 bases from V and 3 bases from J, with 15 bases between. The CDR3 is 13 amino acids. CDR3 sequence: CASTGQLGYEQYF. The CDR3 bases are TGTGCCAGTACCGGACAGTTAGGCTACGAGCAGTACTTC.

The V and J genes are TRBV4-2 and TRBJ1-1; D gene ambiguous. From germline, CDR1 is LGHNA and CDR2 YNFKEQ. The CDR3 is made up of 14 amino acids. Trimming left V 0 bases short and J 4 bases short, with 9 bases between. The CDR3 sequence: CASSQDPLGTEAFF. DNA for the CDR3: TGTGCCAGCAGCCAAGATCCCCTCGGCACTGAAGCTTTCTTT.

The chain combines TRBV28 with TRBJ1-4; no definite D call. The V gene lost 7 bases and the J gene lost 11 bases, with 17 bases spanning the gap. This CDR3 is built from 13 residues. CDR1 MDHEN and CDR2 SYDVKM come from the germline V gene. This CDR3 is CASTPEGVRKLFF. The CDR3 DNA sequence: TGTGCCAGCACCCCAGAGGGAGTCAGGAAACTGTTTTTT.

This clone occurred a few times. This chain uses TRBV12-3 or TRBV12-4 with TRBJ1-4; 8 nucleotides match TRBD1. With V trimmed by 5 bases and J by 7 bases, 3 bases remained unmatched. The CDR3 is 13 residues long. CDR3 DNA sequence: TGTGCCAGCAGTGCAGGGGGCGGTGAAAAACTGTTTTTT. Translated: CASSAGGGEKLFF.

The rearrangement uses TRBV29-1 and TRBJ2-1; 8 nucleotides match TRBD2. Germline V gene sequence: CDR1 SQVTM, CDR2 ANQGSEA. The CDR3 extends over 12 amino acids. The V segment lost 4 bases and the J segment 6 bases; nucleotides outside the gene matches: 2. The CDR3 loop is CSVAREGNEQFF. The CDR3 DNA is TGCAGCGTTGCTCGGGAGGGCAATGAGCAGTTCTTC.

This rearrangement joins TRBV5-1 to TRBJ1-2; no reliable D call. V shed 1 base and J shed 3 bases, with 7 bases lying between them. There are 13 residues in the CDR3. Germline CDR1 is SGHRS and CDR2 is YFSETQ. The CDR3 coding sequence is TGCGCCAGCAGCTTGATGTCAGACTATGGCTACACCTTC. Protein product: CASSLMSDYGYTF.

The genes are TRBV9 and TRBJ1-2; possibly TRBD1 for D (5 bases). The CDR3 totals 13 residues. Germline assignment: CDR1 SGDLS and CDR2 YYNGEE. Trimming pared 0 bases from V and 7 bases from J, leaving 10 bases between. The CDR3 DNA follows: TGTGCCAGCAGCGTAGCTCAAGGGGCTGGCTACACCTTC. Translating it yields CASSVAQGAGYTF. The full variable domain, with the rest looked up from reference TRBV9 and TRBJ1-2, is DSGVTQTPKHLITATGQRVTLRCSPRSGDLSVYWYQQSLDQGLQFLIQYYNGEERAKGNILERFSAQQFPDLHSELNLSSLELGDSALYFCASSVAQGAGYTFGSGTRLTVV.

The genes are TRBV6-5 and TRBJ2-1, with D unresolved. Trimming left V 4 bases short and J 1 base short, with 8 bases between. CDR3 length equals 14 residues. CDR1 and CDR2 (germline): MNHEY, SVGAGI. The CDR3 sequence is CASSFLASYNEQFF. CDR3 DNA: TGTGCCAGCAGTTTTTTGGCTTCCTACAATGAGCAGTTCTTC.

V usage is TRBV3-1 (or the pseudogene TRBV3-2) and J usage is TRBJ1-2; TRBD1 matches 7 bases. The CDR3 loop spans 15 amino acids. Germline CDR1 and CDR2: LGHDT and YNNKEL (reference sequence). The junction had 5 bases not matched to a gene; V was cut back by 2 bases and J by 2 bases. CDR3 protein: CASSQRDSSNYGYTF. The CDR3 DNA is TGTGCCAGCAGCCAACGGGACAGTTCCAACTATGGCTACACCTTC.

The V gene is TRBV7-9, the J gene TRBJ1-6; possibly TRBD1 for D (6 bases). V lost 5 bases and J 9 bases, leaving 17 bases between the germline ends. This CDR3 region has 15 residues. Germline V gives CDR1 SEHNR, CDR2 FQNEAQ (reference sequence). The CDR3 DNA reads as TGTGCCAGCAGCCTCCGGGACAAGGGCACTTCACCCCTCCACTTT. This gives the protein CASSLRDKGTSPLHF. Combining the CDR3 with reference TRBV7-9 and TRBJ1-6 gives the whole variable domain DTGVSQNPRHKITKRGQNVTFRCDPISEHNRLYWYRQTLGQGPEFLTYFQNEAQLEKSRLLSDRFSAERPKGSFSTLEIQRTEQGDSAMYLCASSLRDKGTSPLHFGNGTRLTVT.

J is TRBJ1-1 and V is TRBV3-1 (or the pseudogene TRBV3-2); a weak D match, TRBD1 (5 bases). The CDR3 contains 14 residues. Germline CDR1 is LGHDT and CDR2 is YNNKEL (reference sequence). Trimming removed 1 base at V and 4 bases at J, with 10 bases between. CDR3: CASSQVSRGTEAFF. The CDR3 DNA reads TGTGCCAGCAGCCAAGTTTCTAGGGGCACTGAAGCTTTCTTT.

The chain has TRBV3-1 (or the pseudogene TRBV3-2) and TRBJ2-7; D is possibly TRBD1 (5 bases). Germline V CDR1 and CDR2: LGHDT, YNNKEL (reference sequence). The CDR3 runs to 12 residues. V was shortened by 4 bases and J by 5 bases, with 9 bases between the two germline ends. DNA of the CDR3: TGTGCCAGCAGCCGTCTAGGGGACGAGCAGTACTTC. It yields the protein CASSRLGDEQYF.

V is TRBV20-1 and J is TRBJ1-6; D uncertain. The CDR3 spans 13 residues. CDR1 and CDR2 (germline): DFQATT, SNEGSKA (reference sequence). Between the trimmed V and J ends, which lost 3 bases and 10 bases, there was a span of 13 bases. The CDR3 here is CSASPRGWSPLHF. Here the CDR3 DNA reads TGCAGTGCTAGTCCCCGGGGTTGGTCACCCCTCCACTTT.

This clone has only one observation. The chain employs TRBV2 and TRBJ1-1; D ambiguous. Germline V CDR1 and CDR2: SNHLY, FYNNEI. V gave up 8 bases and J gave up 6 bases, with 16 bases separating them. The CDR3 extends over 13 amino acids. The DNA of the CDR3 is TGTGCCAGCCTCTTGGAGATGATAGCTGAAGCTTTCTTT. Protein sequence: CASLLEMIAEAFF.

The chain links TRBV9 to TRBJ1-1, with D possibly being TRBD1 (5 bases). V lost 4 bases to trimming and J lost 4 bases, with 14 bases between them. From germline, CDR1 is SGDLS and CDR2 YYNGEE. The CDR3 consists of 14 residues. This CDR3 reads CASSRGEGSTEAFF. The CDR3 DNA reads as TGTGCCAGCAGCCGAGGGGAGGGTTCCACTGAAGCTTTCTTT.

This clone was counted once. The chain recombines TRBV28 with TRBJ1-5, with TRBD1 as a possible D gene (6 bases). The CDR3 sequence is 15 residues long. CDR1 and CDR2 (germline): MDHEN, SYDVKM. Trimming removed 3 bases from V and 4 bases from J, with 13 bases in between. As DNA, the CDR3 is TGTGCCAGCAGTTTCGGGGGGGCCAGAAATCAGCCCCAGCATTTT. Protein sequence: CASSFGGARNQPQHF.

This clone was seen a single time. J is TRBJ2-5 and V is TRBV7-8, with 9 bases identical to TRBD1. CDR1 and CDR2 (germline): SGHVS, FQNEAQ. The CDR3 spans 14 residues. With 6 bases clipped from V and 4 bases from J, the junction kept 6 bases outside the gene matches. CDR3 nucleotide sequence: TGTGCCAGCAGGCATCCGGACAGGGGAGAGACCCAGTACTTC. This sequence encodes CASRHPDRGETQYF.

V is TRBV29-1 and J is TRBJ1-5; D is perhaps TRBD1 (6 bases). V shed 7 bases and J shed 7 bases, with 20 bases lying between them. Germline V gene sequence: CDR1 SQVTM, CDR2 ANQGSEA. The CDR3 contains 14 residues. The DNA of the CDR3 is TGCAGCGCAACACCCGGGGGGCCGGGGCAGCCCCAGCATTTT. Amino acid sequence: CSATPGGPGQPQHF. Complete variable domain (other parts from reference TRBV29-1 and TRBJ1-5): SAVISQKPSRDICQRGTSLTIQCQVDSQVTMMFWYRQQPGQSLTLIATANQGSEATYESGFVIDKFPISRPNLTFSTLTVSNMSPEDSSIYLCSATPGGPGQPQHFGDGTRLSIL.

This clone came up a few times. This chain uses TRBV7-8 with TRBJ1-5; D is possibly TRBD1 (5 bases). The CDR3 runs to 16 residues. V was clipped by 3 bases and J by 2 bases, with 14 bases between them. Germline values: CDR1 SGHVS, CDR2 FQNEAQ. DNA of the CDR3: TGTGCCAGCAGCTTTGGGACGCCGGGAGGCAATCAGCCCCAGCATTTT. This codes for CASSFGTPGGNQPQHF. Complete variable domain (other parts from reference TRBV7-8 and TRBJ1-5): GAGVSQSPRYKVAKRGQDVALRCDPISGHVSLFWYQQALGQGPEFLTYFQNEAQLDKSGLPSDRFFAERPEGSVSTLKIQRTQQEDSAVYLCASSFGTPGGNQPQHFGDGTRLSIL.

J is TRBJ2-7 and V is TRBV18; perhaps TRBD1 as D (6 bases). The CDR3 length is 16 residues. Germline V gives CDR1 KGHSH, CDR2 LQKENI. The ends were cut back, 7 bases at V and 2 bases at J, with 21 bases in the middle. This chain's CDR3 is CASLAESGGATYEQYF. The CDR3 DNA is TGTGCCAGCTTAGCTGAATCTGGGGGCGCGACCTACGAGCAGTACTTC.

The chain uses TRBV5-8 and TRBJ2-3, with 7 bases that match TRBD2. The CDR3 consists of 17 residues. CDR1 and CDR2 from the germline V gene are SGHTS and YDEGEE. V lost 0 bases and J lost 3; bases outside the gene matches: 10. CDR3 DNA: TGTGCCAGCAGCTTGGTTGGAGCTAGCGGAAGAACAGATACGCAGTATTTT. It is translated as CASSLVGASGRTDTQYF.

The CDR3 DNA sequence: TGCGCCAGCAGCCCGCGACTAGCGGGAGAGGGGAATGAGCAGTTCTTC. It yields the protein CASSPRLAGEGNEQFF. The chain carries TRBV5-1 and TRBJ2-1, with 12 bases that match TRBD2. J lost 7 bases, V lost 4 bases, and 9 bases had no gene match. This CDR3 has 16 amino acids. Germline values: CDR1 SGHRS, CDR2 YFSETQ.

The chain links TRBV7-3 to TRBJ1-1; D may be TRBD1 (5 bases). The germline V gene encodes CDR1 SGHTA and CDR2 FQGTGA. The CDR3 spans 13 residues. V was pared by 6 bases and J by 2 bases, with 10 bases between. The CDR3 loop reads CASRKTGNTEAFF. The CDR3 nucleotides read TGTGCCAGCAGAAAAACAGGCAACACTGAAGCTTTCTTT. The whole variable domain, filled in from reference TRBV7-3 and TRBJ1-1, reads GAGVSQTPSNKVTEKGKYVELRCDPISGHTALYWYRQSLGQGPEFLIYFQGTGAADDSGLPNDRFFAVRPEGSVSTLKIQRTERGDSAVYLCASRKTGNTEAFFGQGTRLTVV.

V gene TRBV28 combines with J gene TRBJ1-2; 9 bases map to TRBD1. There are 15 residues in the CDR3. J gave up 7 bases and V 6 bases, and 12 bases lay outside the gene matches. Looked up from germline, CDR1 is MDHEN and CDR2 is SYDVKM. The CDR3 sequence: CASRYTFGTGSGYTF. The CDR3, as DNA: TGTGCCAGCAGATATACGTTCGGGACAGGGAGTGGCTACACCTTC.